The 8 T cell receptor beta chains presented below share a single source sample, sequenced in a study of early T cells in non-severe SARS-CoV-2 infection. MiXCR, run by TCRdb on the 5' RACE reads, gives a single entry per CDR3 protein. The data show roughly 49,000 distinct CDR3 sequences, 3.5% to 4.5% seen once. Sequencing was carried out using whole blood. Receptors originate from an adult who was a healthcare worker with PCR-confirmed SARS-CoV-2 infection or an uninfected control (not recorded which).

Ten or more counts support this clonotype. The chain uses TRBV19 and TRBJ2-1; a weak D match, TRBD2 (6 bases). Trimming shortened V by 2 bases and J by 4 bases, and 9 bases separated the two germline ends. The CDR3 spans 14 residues. Per germline, CDR1 LNHDA and CDR2 SQIVND (reference sequence). CDR3 loop: CASSITGGYNEQFF. The CDR3 nucleotides read TGTGCCAGTAGTATAACCGGAGGGTACAATGAGCAGTTCTTC.

This clonotype was counted ten times or more. This rearrangement joins TRBV6-5 to TRBJ2-2; D gene unclear. Trimming pared 0 bases from V and 2 bases from J, leaving 10 bases between. CDR1 MNHEY and CDR2 SVGAGI come from the germline V gene. The CDR3 contains 16 residues. CDR3 loop: CASSYSRPGNTGELFF. CDR3 coding DNA: TGTGCCAGCAGTTACTCCCGACCCGGAAACACCGGGGAGCTGTTTTTT.

This clonotype was detected ten times or more. J is TRBJ1-1 and V is TRBV12-3 or TRBV12-4; 7 bases line up with TRBD1. The V and J ends lost 4 bases and 4 bases, in that order; junction bases with no gene match: 15. CDR3 length: 17 amino acids. The DNA for the CDR3 is TGTGCCAGCAGTTGGACAGGTCTTAGGCCAATTGGCACTGAAGCTTTCTTT. It translates to CASSWTGLRPIGTEAFF.

The CDR3: CASSFRAGADTQYF. The CDR3, as DNA: TGTGCCAGCAGTTTCCGGGCGGGAGCAGATACGCAGTATTTT. The chain has TRBV12-3 or TRBV12-4 and TRBJ2-3; 7 nucleotides align to TRBD2. V shed 3 bases, J shed 4 bases, and the junction held 4 bases outside the gene matches. This CDR3 contains 14 residues.

There are many counts of this clonotype. The rearrangement joins TRBV5-5 to TRBJ2-7; D is undetermined. The V end was cut by 1 base, the J end by 1 base, with 15 bases between. From germline, CDR1 is SGHKS and CDR2 YYEKEE (reference sequence). The CDR3 spans 16 residues. The CDR3 coding sequence is TGTGCCAGCAGCTTGTCATCGATTCAGAATTCCTACGAGCAGTACTTC. Protein product: CASSLSSIQNSYEQYF.

This clonotype was observed many times. Written as DNA, the CDR3 is TGTGCCAGCAGGGACAGGGACTACGAGCAGTACTTC. This sequence encodes CASRDRDYEQYF. The chain uses TRBV12-3 or TRBV12-4 and TRBJ2-7, with 8 bases lining up with TRBD1. The CDR3 covers 12 residues. The V and J ends lost 6 bases and 3 bases, in that order; junction bases with no gene match: 1.

This clonotype has a count of ten or more. This chain connects TRBV4-1 to TRBJ2-5, with 8 bases lining up with TRBD1. In germline, CDR1 is MGHRA, CDR2 YSYEKL. The CDR3 covers 18 residues. The junction had 16 bases not matched to a gene; V was cut back by 5 bases and J by 2 bases. DNA for the CDR3: TGCGCCAGCAGCTCGAAATACGCCGGGACAGGAGAACAAGAGACCCAGTACTTC. Its translation: CASSSKYAGTGEQETQYF.

The CDR3 coding sequence is TGTGCCAGCAGGTTGACAGGGACCTACGAGCAGTACTTC. This translates into CASRLTGTYEQYF. This chain links TRBV5-6 with TRBJ2-7, with 7 positions matching TRBD1. This CDR3 has 13 residues. J was trimmed by 2 bases and V by 5 bases; bases with no gene match: 4. The germline CDR1 and CDR2 sequences are SGHDT and YYEEEE.